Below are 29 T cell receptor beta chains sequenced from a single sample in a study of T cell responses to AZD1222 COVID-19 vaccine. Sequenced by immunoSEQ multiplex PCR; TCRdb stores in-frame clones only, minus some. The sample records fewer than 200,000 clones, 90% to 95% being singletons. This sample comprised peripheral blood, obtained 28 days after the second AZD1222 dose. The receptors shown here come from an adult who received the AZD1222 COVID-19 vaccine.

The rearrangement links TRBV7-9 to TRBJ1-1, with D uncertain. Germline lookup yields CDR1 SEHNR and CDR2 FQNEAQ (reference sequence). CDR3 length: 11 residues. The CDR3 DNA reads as TGTGTCCAGGTATACCACACTGAAGCTTTCTTT. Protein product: CVQVYHTEAFF. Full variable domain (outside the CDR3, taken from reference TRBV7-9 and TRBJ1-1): DTGVSQNPRHKITKRGQNVTFRCDPISEHNRLYWYRQTLGQGPEFLTYFQNEAQLEKSRLLSDRFSAERPKGSFSTLEIQRTEQGDSAMYLCVQVYHTEAFFGQGTRLTVV.

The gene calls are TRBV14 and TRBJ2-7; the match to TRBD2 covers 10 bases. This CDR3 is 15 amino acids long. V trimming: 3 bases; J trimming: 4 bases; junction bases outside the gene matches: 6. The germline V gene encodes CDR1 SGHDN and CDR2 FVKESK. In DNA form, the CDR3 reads TGTGCCAGCAGCCAGGCACTAGCGGGACAATACGAGCAGTACTTC. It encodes CASSQALAGQYEQYF.

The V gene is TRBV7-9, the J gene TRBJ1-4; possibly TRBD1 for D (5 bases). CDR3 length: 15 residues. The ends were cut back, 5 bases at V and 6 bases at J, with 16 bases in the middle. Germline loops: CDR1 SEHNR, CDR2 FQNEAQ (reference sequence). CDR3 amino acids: CASSSDSRTDEKLFF. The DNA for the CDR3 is TGTGCCAGCAGCAGCGACAGCCGTACGGATGAAAAACTGTTTTTT.

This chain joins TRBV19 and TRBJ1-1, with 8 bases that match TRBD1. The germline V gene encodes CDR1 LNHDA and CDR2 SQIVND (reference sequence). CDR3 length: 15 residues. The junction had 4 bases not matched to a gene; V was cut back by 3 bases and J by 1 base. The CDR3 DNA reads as TGTGCCAGTAGTATCGACAGGGGAAAGAACACTGAAGCTTTCTTT. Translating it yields CASSIDRGKNTEAFF.

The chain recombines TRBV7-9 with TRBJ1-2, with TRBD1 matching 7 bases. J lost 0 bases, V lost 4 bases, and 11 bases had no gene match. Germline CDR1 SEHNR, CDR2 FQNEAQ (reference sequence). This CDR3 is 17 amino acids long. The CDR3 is CASSYLQGVVTNYGYTF. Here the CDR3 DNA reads TGTGCCAGCAGCTACCTTCAGGGGGTTGTCACTAACTATGGCTACACCTTC.

CDR3 residues: CASSNRLAGGQLQYF. The CDR3 bases are TGTGCCAGCAGTAATCGACTAGCGGGAGGGCAACTGCAGTACTTC. The chain links TRBV6-5 to TRBJ2-7; 14 nucleotides agree with TRBD2. From germline, CDR1 is MNHEY and CDR2 SVGAGI. V was pared by 5 bases and J by 9 bases, with 9 bases of the junction left unmatched. The length of the CDR3 is 15 residues.

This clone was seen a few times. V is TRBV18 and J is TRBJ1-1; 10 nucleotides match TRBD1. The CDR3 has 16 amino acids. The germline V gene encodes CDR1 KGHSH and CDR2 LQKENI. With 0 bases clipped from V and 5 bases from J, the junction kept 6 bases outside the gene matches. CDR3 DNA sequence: TGTGCCAGCTCACCACCCCTGACAGGGGGCTATACTGAAGCTTTCTTT. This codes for CASSPPLTGGYTEAFF.

The CDR3 bases are TGTGCCAGCGGCACGGACTTCAACACCGGGGAGCTGTTTTTT. It encodes CASGTDFNTGELFF. The chain is built from TRBV7-9 and TRBJ2-2; tentatively, D is TRBD2 (5 bases). The V end was cut by 8 bases, the J end by 2 bases, with 12 bases between. Germline loops: CDR1 SEHNR, CDR2 FQNEAQ (reference sequence). The CDR3 covers 14 residues. The entire variable domain, with the rest obtained from reference TRBV7-9 and TRBJ2-2, is as follows: DTGVSQNPRHKITKRGQNVTFRCDPISEHNRLYWYRQTLGQGPEFLTYFQNEAQLEKSRLLSDRFSAERPKGSFSTLEIQRTEQGDSAMYLCASGTDFNTGELFFGEGSRLTVL.

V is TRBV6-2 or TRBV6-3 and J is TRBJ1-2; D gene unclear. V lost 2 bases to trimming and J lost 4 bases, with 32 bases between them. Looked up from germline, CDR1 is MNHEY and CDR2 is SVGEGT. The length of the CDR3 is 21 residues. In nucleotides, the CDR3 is TGTGCCAGCAGTTACGGTCCACGGCTCCCTCGGAAAGTAGGTCTGATCTATGGCTACACCTTC. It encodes CASSYGPRLPRKVGLIYGYTF.

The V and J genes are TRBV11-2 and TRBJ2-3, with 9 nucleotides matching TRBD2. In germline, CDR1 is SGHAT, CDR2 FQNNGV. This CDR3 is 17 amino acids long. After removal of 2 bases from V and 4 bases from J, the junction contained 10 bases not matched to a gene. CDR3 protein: CASSLILAGASADTQYF. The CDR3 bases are TGTGCCAGCAGCTTAATATTAGCGGGGGCCTCCGCAGATACGCAGTATTTT. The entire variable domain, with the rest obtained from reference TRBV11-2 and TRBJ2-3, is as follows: EAGVAQSPRYKIIEKRQSVAFWCNPISGHATLYWYQQILGQGPKLLIQFQNNGVVDDSQLPKDRFSAERLKGVDSTLKIQPAKLEDSAVYLCASSLILAGASADTQYFGPGTRLTVL.

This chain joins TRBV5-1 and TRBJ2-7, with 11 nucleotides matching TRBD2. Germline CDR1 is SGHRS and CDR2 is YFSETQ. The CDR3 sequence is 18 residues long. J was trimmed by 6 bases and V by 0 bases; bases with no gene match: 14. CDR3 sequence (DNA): TGCGCCAGCAGCTTGGCACTAGCGGGAGCGGAGGGGTCTCTCGAGCAGTACTTC. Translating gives CASSLALAGAEGSLEQYF. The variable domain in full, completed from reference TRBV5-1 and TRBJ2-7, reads KAGVTQTPRYLIKTRGQQVTLSCSPISGHRSVSWYQQTPGQGLQFLFEYFSETQRNKGNFPGRFSGRQFSNSRSEMNVSTLELGDSALYLCASSLALAGAEGSLEQYFGPGTRLTVT.

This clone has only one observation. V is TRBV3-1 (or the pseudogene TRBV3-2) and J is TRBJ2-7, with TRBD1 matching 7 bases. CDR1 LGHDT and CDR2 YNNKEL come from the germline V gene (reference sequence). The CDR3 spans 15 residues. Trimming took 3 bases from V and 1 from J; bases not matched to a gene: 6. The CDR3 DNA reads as TGTGCCAGCAGCCACCACAGGGGCGAATCCTACGAGCAGTACTTC. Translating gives CASSHHRGESYEQYF.

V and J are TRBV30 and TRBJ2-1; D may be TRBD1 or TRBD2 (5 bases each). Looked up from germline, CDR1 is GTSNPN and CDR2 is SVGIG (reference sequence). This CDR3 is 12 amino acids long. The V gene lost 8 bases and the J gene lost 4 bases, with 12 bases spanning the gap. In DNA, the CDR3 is TGTGCCCTAGGGGAGTATTACAATGAGCAGTTCTTC. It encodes CALGEYYNEQFF.

The CDR3 is CASSMGRLNQPQHF. CDR3 coding DNA: TGTGCCAGTAGTATGGGGAGGTTGAATCAGCCCCAGCATTTT. The chain combines TRBV19 with TRBJ1-5, with unresolved D. V dropped 3 bases and J dropped 4 bases, with 10 bases sitting between them. CDR1 and CDR2 (germline): LNHDA, SQIVND (reference sequence). This CDR3 has 14 residues.

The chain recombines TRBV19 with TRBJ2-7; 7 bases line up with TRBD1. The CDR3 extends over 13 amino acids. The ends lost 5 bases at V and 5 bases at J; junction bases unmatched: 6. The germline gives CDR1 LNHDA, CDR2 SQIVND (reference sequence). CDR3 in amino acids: CASSPQTGDEQYF. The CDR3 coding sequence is TGTGCCAGTAGTCCCCAAACAGGGGACGAGCAGTACTTC. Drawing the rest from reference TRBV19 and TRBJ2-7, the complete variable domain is DGGITQSPKYLFRKEGQNVTLSCEQNLNHDAMYWYRQDPGQGLRLIYYSQIVNDFQKGDIAEGYSVSREKKESFPLTVTSAQKNPTAFYLCASSPQTGDEQYFGPGTRLTVT.

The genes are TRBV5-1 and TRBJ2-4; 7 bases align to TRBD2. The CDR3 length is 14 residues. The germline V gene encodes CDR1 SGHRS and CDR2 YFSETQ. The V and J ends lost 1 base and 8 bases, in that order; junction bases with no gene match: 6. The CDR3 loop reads CASSLRLAHDIQYF. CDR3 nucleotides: TGCGCCAGCAGCTTGCGACTAGCTCATGACATTCAGTACTTC.

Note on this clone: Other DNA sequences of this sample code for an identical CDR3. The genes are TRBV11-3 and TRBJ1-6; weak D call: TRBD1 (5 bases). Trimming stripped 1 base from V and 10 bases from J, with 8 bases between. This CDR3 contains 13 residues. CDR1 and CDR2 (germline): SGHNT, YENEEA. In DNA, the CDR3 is TGTGCCAGCAGCTTAGGAGGGGACTCACCCCTCCACTTT. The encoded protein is CASSLGGDSPLHF. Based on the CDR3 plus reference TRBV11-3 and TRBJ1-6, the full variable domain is EAGVVQSPRYKIIEKKQPVAFWCNPISGHNTLYWYLQNLGQGPELLIRYENEEAVDDSQLPKDRFSAERLKGVDSTLKIQPAELGDSAVYLCASSLGGDSPLHFGNGTRLTVT.

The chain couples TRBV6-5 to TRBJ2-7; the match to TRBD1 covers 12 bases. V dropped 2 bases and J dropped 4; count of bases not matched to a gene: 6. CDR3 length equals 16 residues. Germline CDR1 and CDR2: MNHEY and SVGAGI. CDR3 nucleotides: TGTGCCAGCAGTTACGCCGGGACAGGGGGCGCATACGAGCAGTACTTC. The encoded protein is CASSYAGTGGAYEQYF.

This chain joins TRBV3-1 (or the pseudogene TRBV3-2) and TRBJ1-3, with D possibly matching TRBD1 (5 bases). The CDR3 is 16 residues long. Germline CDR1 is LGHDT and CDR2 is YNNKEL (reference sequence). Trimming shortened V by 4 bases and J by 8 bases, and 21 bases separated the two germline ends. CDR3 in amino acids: CASSPSAWTKVDTIYF. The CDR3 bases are TGTGCCAGCAGCCCTTCCGCCTGGACAAAAGTGGACACCATATATTTT.

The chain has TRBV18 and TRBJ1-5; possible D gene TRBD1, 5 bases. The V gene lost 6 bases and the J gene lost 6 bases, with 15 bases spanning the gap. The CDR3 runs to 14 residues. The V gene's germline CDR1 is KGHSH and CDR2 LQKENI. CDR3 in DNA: TGTGCCAGCTCCCAGACATCCGGGGGTCAGCCCCAGCATTTT. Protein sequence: CASSQTSGGQPQHF. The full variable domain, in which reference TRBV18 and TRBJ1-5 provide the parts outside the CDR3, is NAGVMQNPRHLVRRRGQEARLRCSPMKGHSHVYWYRQLPEEGLKFMVYLQKENIIDESGMPKERFSAEFPKEGPSILRIQQVVRGDSAAYFCASSQTSGGQPQHFGDGTRLSIL.

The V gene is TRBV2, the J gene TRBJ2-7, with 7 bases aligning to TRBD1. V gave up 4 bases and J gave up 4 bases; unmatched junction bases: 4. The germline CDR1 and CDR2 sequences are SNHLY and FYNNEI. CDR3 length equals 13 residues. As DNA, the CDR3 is TGTGCCAGCAGTGGACAGGGATTATACGAGCAGTACTTC. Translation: CASSGQGLYEQYF.

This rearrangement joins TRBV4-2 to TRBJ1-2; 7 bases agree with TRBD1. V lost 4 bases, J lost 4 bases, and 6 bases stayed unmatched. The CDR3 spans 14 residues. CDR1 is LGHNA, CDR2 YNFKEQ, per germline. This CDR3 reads CASSLTGTVYGYTF. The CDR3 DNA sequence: TGTGCCAGCAGCCTAACCGGGACAGTCTATGGCTACACCTTC.

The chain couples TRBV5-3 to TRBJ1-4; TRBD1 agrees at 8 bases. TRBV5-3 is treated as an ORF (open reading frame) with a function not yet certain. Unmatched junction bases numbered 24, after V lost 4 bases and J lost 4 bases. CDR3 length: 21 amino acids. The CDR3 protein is CARSLITPPRGPKGINEKLFF. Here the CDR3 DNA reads TGTGCCAGAAGCCTTATAACCCCCCCCAGGGGGCCGAAGGGTATTAATGAAAAACTGTTTTTT.

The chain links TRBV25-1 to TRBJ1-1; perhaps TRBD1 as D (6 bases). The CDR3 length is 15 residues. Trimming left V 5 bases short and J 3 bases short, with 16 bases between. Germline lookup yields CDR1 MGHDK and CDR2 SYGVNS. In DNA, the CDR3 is TGTGCCAGCAGTTTTCCAGGGGACTTAGACACTGAAGCTTTCTTT. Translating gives CASSFPGDLDTEAFF.

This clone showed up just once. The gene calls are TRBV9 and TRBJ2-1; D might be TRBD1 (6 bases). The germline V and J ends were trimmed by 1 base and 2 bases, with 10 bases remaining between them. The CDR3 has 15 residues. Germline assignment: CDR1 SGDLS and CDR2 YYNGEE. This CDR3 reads CASSVTTGAYNEQFF. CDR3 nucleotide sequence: TGTGCCAGCAGCGTAACGACAGGAGCCTACAATGAGCAGTTCTTC.

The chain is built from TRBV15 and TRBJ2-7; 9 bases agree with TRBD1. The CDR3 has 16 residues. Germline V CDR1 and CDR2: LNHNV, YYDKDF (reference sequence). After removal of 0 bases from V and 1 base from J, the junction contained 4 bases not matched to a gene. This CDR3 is CATSREGQGQSYEQYF. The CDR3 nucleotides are TGTGCCACCAGCAGAGAGGGACAGGGACAATCCTACGAGCAGTACTTC.

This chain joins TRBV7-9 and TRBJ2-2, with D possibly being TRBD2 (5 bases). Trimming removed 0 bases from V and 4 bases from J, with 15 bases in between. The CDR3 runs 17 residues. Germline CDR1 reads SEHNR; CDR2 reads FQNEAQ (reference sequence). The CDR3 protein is CASSLALLEDGTGELFF. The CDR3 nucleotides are TGTGCCAGCAGCTTAGCGCTACTAGAAGATGGCACCGGGGAGCTGTTTTTT.

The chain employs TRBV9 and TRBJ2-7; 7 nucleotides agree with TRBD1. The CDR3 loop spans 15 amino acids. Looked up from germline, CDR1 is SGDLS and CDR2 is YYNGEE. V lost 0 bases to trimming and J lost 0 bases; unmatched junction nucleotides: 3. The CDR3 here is CASSVEPGGSYEQYF. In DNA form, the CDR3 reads TGTGCCAGCAGCGTAGAGCCAGGGGGCTCCTACGAGCAGTACTTC.

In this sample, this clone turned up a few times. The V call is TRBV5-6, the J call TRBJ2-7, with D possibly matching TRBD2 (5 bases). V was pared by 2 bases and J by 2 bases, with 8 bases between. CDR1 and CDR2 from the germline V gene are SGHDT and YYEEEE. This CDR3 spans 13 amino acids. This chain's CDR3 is CASSLSGTYEQYF. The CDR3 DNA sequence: TGTGCCAGCAGCTTAAGCGGTACCTACGAGCAGTACTTC.